These 16 T cell receptor beta chains originate from one sample sequenced in a study of blood T cells in healthy people across ages. The use of a sample-barcoded 5' primer and a J-beta primer mix characterized a second PCR of about 7 to 12 cycles. TCRdb analysed the 5' RACE reads with MiXCR anew, one entry per CDR3 protein. The data hold about 800,000 distinct CDR3 sequences, with 58% observed a single time. Material for sequencing was blood. These TCRs come from a man younger than 40 in good health.

The chain is built from TRBV12-3 or TRBV12-4 and TRBJ2-5, with 8 bases aligning to TRBD2. After removal of 7 bases from V and 0 bases from J, the junction contained 4 bases not matched to a gene. This CDR3 spans 14 amino acids. The CDR3 DNA reads TGTGCCAGCACTGCGGGGGGATACCAAGAGACCCAGTACTTC. Translating it yields CASTAGGYQETQYF.

A few counts support this clonotype. The V call is TRBV20-1, the J call TRBJ1-2; D gene uncertain. The germline V gene encodes CDR1 DFQATT and CDR2 SNEGSKA (reference sequence). Between the trimmed V and J ends, which lost 3 bases and 3 bases, there was a span of 11 bases. CDR3 length equals 13 residues. The CDR3 region is CSARVASDYGYTF. CDR3 nucleotides: TGCAGTGCTAGGGTTGCTAGTGACTATGGCTACACCTTC.

This clonotype showed up just a few times. The chain links TRBV29-1 to TRBJ2-7; D uncertain. Trimming removed 7 bases from V and 2 bases from J, with 15 bases in between. The germline V gene has CDR1 SQVTM and CDR2 ANQGSEA. This CDR3 contains 13 residues. CDR3 amino acids: CSAKPTGAYEQYF. Here the CDR3 DNA reads TGCAGCGCCAAGCCCACTGGAGCCTACGAGCAGTACTTC.

The gene calls are TRBV20-1 and TRBJ2-5; possible D gene TRBD2, 5 bases. The V gene's germline CDR1 is DFQATT and CDR2 SNEGSKA (reference sequence). Between the trimmed V and J ends, which lost 3 bases and 2 bases, there was a span of 10 bases. This CDR3 has 13 amino acids. DNA for the CDR3: TGCAGTGCTAGCCTCGGGGTACAAGAGACCCAGTACTTC. It yields the protein CSASLGVQETQYF.

In its sample, this clonotype was seen once. J is TRBJ2-3 and V is TRBV4-1; D tentatively fits TRBD1 or TRBD2 (6 bases each). Trimming took 4 bases from V and 2 from J, leaving 16 bases between them. CDR1 and CDR2 (germline): MGHRA, YSYEKL. This CDR3 spans 16 amino acids. DNA of the CDR3: TGCGCCAGCAGCCGCCAGGAACAGGGACTCACAGATACGCAGTATTTT. Protein sequence: CASSRQEQGLTDTQYF.

Worth noting for this clonotype: A junction boundary mismatches the germline segment, possibly from a read error. V usage is TRBV4-2 and J usage is TRBJ1-5; D might be TRBD1 (6 bases). The length of the CDR3 is 13 residues. CDR1 LGHNA and CDR2 YNFKEQ come from the germline V gene. The CDR3 protein is CASSQDTGDGQHF. Written as DNA, the CDR3 is TGTGCCAGCAGCCAAGATACTGGGGACGGACAGCATTTC.

This clonotype was detected a few times. This chain links TRBV28 with TRBJ2-3; TRBD2 matches at 10 bases. Germline V gene sequence: CDR1 MDHEN, CDR2 SYDVKM. The J segment lost 3 bases and the V segment lost 10 bases, leaving 7 bases of the junction unmatched. The CDR3 consists of 14 residues. The CDR3 bases are TGTGCCACCAATCAGCGGGAGGGAACAGATACGCAGTATTTT. It yields the protein CATNQREGTDTQYF.

The sample holds a few counts of this clonotype. The V and J genes are TRBV15 and TRBJ2-1; 10 bases agree with TRBD2. CDR1 and CDR2 (germline): LNHNV, YYDKDF (reference sequence). This CDR3 spans 17 amino acids. Trimming cost V 0 bases and J 7 bases; bases outside gene matches: 9. The CDR3 sequence is CATSRDLQREGQNEQFF. The CDR3, as DNA: TGTGCCACCAGCAGAGATCTGCAGCGGGAGGGCCAAAATGAGCAGTTCTTC.

The chain joins TRBV7-2 to TRBJ2-1; 9 bases line up with TRBD2. Trimming at V came to 0 bases and at J to 2 bases, leaving 8 bases not matched to a gene. The germline V gene encodes CDR1 SGHTA and CDR2 FQGNSA. The CDR3 covers 18 residues. CDR3 sequence: CASSLATLAGGPYNEQFF. As DNA, the CDR3 is TGTGCCAGCAGCTTAGCGACTCTTGCGGGAGGGCCCTACAATGAGCAGTTCTTC. The full variable domain, with the rest looked up from reference TRBV7-2 and TRBJ2-1, is GAGVSQSPSNKVTEKGKDVELRCDPISGHTALYWYRQSLGQGLEFLIYFQGNSAPDKSGLPSDRFSAERTGGSVSTLTIQRTQQEDSAVYLCASSLATLAGGPYNEQFFGPGTRLTVL.

The chain carries TRBV7-9 and TRBJ2-1, with D perhaps matching TRBD2 (6 bases). V dropped 4 bases and J dropped 9 bases, with 13 bases sitting between them. The CDR3 covers 13 residues. Germline V gene data show CDR1 as SEHNR and CDR2 as FQNEAQ (reference sequence). The CDR3 loop is CASSCRLVGEQFF. CDR3 nucleotides: TGTGCCAGCAGCTGTAGACTAGTAGGTGAGCAGTTCTTC.

CDR3 protein: CASSEAQVRGDGYTF. For the CDR3, the DNA is TGTGCCAGCAGTGAAGCGCAAGTCCGGGGGGATGGCTACACCTTC. This chain joins TRBV2 and TRBJ1-2; tentative D call: TRBD1 (5 bases). Trimming took off 0 bases at V and 6 bases at J, with 14 bases between the two ends. The CDR3 covers 15 residues. Germline CDR1 is SNHLY and CDR2 is FYNNEI.

This clonotype was counted only a few times. The gene calls are TRBV5-1 and TRBJ2-7; D might be TRBD2 (6 bases). There are 15 residues in the CDR3. The germline V gene has CDR1 SGHRS and CDR2 YFSETQ. Trimming stripped 4 bases from V and 0 bases from J, with 14 bases between. The CDR3 protein is CASSRGTEASYEQYF. CDR3 in DNA: TGCGCCAGCAGCCGGGGGACGGAGGCCTCCTACGAGCAGTACTTC.

J is TRBJ1-1 and V is TRBV4-3; the D gene is possibly TRBD1 (5 bases). CDR1 is LGHNA, CDR2 YSLEER, per germline. V was pared by 0 bases and J by 5 bases, with 10 bases between. The CDR3 totals 14 residues. The CDR3 spells CASSQDQGRTEAFF. CDR3 in DNA: TGCGCCAGCAGCCAAGATCAGGGCCGGACTGAAGCTTTCTTT.

The chain recombines TRBV18 with TRBJ1-1; D is ambiguous. Trimming pared 0 bases from V and 1 base from J, leaving 3 bases between. The CDR3 extends over 13 amino acids. Germline values: CDR1 KGHSH, CDR2 LQKENI. CDR3 nucleotide sequence: TGTGCCAGCTCACCACCTGAGAACACTGAAGCTTTCTTT. This gives the protein CASSPPENTEAFF.

This chain joins TRBV29-1 and TRBJ2-3, with D perhaps matching TRBD2 (6 bases). The CDR3 totals 15 residues. In germline, CDR1 is SQVTM, CDR2 ANQGSEA. Trimming took 3 bases from V and 5 from J, leaving 18 bases between them. CDR3 nucleotides: TGCAGCGTTGAGACGGGGCTAGGGAGGCGAGATACGCAGTATTTT. This translates into CSVETGLGRRDTQYF.

This clonotype was counted a single time. The chain couples TRBV27 to TRBJ2-5; no definite D call. The J call could be wrong; TRBJ2-7 is a better fit for the DNA end. Per germline, CDR1 MNHEY and CDR2 SMNVEV (reference sequence). CDR3 length equals 15 residues. The CDR3 nucleotides are TGTGCCAGCAGTTTTATTGGCCCCGGATGGGGCGAGCAGTACTTC. This codes for CASSFIGPGWGEQYF.